This T cell receptor (beta chain) was observed in a study of cytomegalovirus exposure and HLA in healthy donors. Findings of the study overall: The authors judged a highly shared variant cluster likely a sequencing artifact.

Amplification used 60 Vbeta primers and 13 Jbeta primers. How the authors handled the data: There were around 80 million unique TCR beta chains by a later count, and about 11 million of them were shared. Profiling relied on immunoSEQ multiplex PCR, and the TCRdb table lists in-frame clones only, not all of them. For V, J and clone size, that table is used; D and trimming come from the DNA. The sample carries about 160,000 clones, 70% to 80% recorded once. The CDR3 totals 15 residues. With V trimmed by 3 bases and J by 3 bases, 1 base remained unmatched. The germline gives CDR1 LNHDA, CDR2 SQIVND (reference sequence). Comment on this clone: Its matching antigen is unknown.

The receptor's source is a young man in good health and CMV-seropositive. The sequenced sample consisted of PBMCs. The rearrangement joins TRBV19 to TRBJ2-1; 11 bases map to TRBD2. CDR3 DNA: TGTGCCAGTAGTATTAGCGGGGGGGTCTACAATGAGCAGTTCTTC. It encodes CASSISGGVYNEQFF.